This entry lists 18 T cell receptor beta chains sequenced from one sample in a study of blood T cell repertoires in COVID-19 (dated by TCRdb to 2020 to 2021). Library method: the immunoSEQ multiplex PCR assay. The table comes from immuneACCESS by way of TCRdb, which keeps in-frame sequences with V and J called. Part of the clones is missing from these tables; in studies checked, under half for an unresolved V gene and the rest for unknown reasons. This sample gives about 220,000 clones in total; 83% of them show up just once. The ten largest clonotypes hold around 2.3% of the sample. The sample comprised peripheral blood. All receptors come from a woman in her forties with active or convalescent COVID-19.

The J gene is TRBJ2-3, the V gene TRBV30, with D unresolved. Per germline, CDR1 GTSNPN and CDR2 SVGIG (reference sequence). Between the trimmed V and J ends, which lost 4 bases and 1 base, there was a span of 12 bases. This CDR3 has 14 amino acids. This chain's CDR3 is CAWTNKRGTDTQYF. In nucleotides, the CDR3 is TGTGCCTGGACGAACAAGCGAGGCACAGATACGCAGTATTTT. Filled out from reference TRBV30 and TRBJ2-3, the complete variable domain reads SQTIHQWPATLVQPVGSPLSLECTVEGTSNPNLYWYRQAAGRGLQLLFYSVGIGQISSEVPQNLSASRPQDRQFILSSKKLLLSDSGFYLCAWTNKRGTDTQYFGPGTRLTVL.

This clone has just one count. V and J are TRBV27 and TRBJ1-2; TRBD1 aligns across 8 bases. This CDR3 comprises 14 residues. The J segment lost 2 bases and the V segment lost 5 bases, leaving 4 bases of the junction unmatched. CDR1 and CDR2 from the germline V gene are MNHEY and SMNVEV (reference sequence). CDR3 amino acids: CASSGQGANYGYTF. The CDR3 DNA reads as TGTGCCAGCAGTGGTCAGGGGGCCAACTATGGCTACACCTTC.

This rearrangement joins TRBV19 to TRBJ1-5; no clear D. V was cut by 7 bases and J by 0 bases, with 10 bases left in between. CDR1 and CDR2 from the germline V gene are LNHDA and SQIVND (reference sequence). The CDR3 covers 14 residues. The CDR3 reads CASKNSYSNQPQHF. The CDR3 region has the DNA TGTGCCAGTAAGAACAGCTATAGCAATCAGCCCCAGCATTTT.

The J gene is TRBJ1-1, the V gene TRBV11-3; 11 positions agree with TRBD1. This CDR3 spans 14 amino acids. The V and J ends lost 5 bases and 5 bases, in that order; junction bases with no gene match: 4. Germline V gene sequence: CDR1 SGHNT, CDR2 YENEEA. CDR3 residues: CASSGQGAWTEAFF. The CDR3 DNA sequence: TGTGCCAGCAGCGGACAGGGGGCATGGACTGAAGCTTTCTTT.

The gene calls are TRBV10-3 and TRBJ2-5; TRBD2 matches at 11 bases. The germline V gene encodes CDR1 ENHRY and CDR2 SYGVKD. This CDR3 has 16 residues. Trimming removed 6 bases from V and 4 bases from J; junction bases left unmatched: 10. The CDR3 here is CAIRATSGAGGETQYF. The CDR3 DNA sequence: TGTGCCATCAGGGCGACTAGCGGGGCAGGGGGAGAGACCCAGTACTTC.

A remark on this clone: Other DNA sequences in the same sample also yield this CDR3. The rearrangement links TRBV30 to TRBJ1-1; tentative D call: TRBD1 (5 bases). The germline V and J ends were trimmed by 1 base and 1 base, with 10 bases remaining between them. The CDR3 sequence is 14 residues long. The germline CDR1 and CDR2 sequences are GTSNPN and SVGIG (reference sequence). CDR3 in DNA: TGTGCCTGGAGTGCGGGGGTGCAGAACACTGAAGCTTTCTTT. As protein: CAWSAGVQNTEAFF.

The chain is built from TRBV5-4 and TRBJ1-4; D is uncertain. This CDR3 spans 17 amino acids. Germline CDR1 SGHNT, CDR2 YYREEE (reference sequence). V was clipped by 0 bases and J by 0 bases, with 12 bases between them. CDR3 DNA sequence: TGTGCCAGCAGCTTGGGTGACACCTTAGCAACTAATGAAAAACTGTTTTTT. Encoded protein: CASSLGDTLATNEKLFF.

In DNA form, the CDR3 reads TGTGCCAGCAACGTTAAGGGAGGGGATTACTATGGCTACACCTTC. Amino acids: CASNVKGGDYYGYTF. V and J are TRBV7-9 and TRBJ1-2; a weak D match, TRBD1 (5 bases). Germline CDR1 and CDR2: SEHNR and FQNEAQ (reference sequence). Trimming cost V 7 bases and J 3 bases, with 18 bases left between them. CDR3 length equals 15 residues.

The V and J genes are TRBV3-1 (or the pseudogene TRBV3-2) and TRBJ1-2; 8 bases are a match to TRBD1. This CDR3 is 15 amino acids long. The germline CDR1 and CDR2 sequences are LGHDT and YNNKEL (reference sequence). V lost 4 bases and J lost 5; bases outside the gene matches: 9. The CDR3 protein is CASSPIAGGGYGYTF. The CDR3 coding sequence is TGTGCCAGCAGCCCAATAGCAGGGGGCGGGTATGGCTACACCTTC.

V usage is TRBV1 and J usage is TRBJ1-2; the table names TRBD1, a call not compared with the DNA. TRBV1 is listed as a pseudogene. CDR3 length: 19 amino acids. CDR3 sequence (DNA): TGCACCAGCAGCGCGCGTTTACTCCGGGACAGGACCCCTAACTATGGCTACACCTTC. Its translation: CTSSARLLRDRTPNYGYTF.

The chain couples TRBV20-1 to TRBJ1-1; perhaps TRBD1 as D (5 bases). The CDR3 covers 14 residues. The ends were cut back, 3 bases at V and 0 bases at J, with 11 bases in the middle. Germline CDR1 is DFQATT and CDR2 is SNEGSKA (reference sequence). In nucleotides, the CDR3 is TGCAGTGCTAGTCGGGGGAGCTTGAACACTGAAGCTTTCTTT. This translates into CSASRGSLNTEAFF.

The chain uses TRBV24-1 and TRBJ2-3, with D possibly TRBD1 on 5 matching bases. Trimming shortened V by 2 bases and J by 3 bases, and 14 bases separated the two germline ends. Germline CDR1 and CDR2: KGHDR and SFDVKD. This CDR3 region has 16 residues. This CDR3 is CATSDSPGSFTDTQYF. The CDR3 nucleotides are TGTGCCACCAGTGATTCCCCAGGGTCTTTTACAGATACGCAGTATTTT.

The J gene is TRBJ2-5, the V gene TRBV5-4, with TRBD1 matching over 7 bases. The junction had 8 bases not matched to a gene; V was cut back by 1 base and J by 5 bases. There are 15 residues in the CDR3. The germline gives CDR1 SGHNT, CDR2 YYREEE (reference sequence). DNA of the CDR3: TGTGCCAGCAGCTTGTTTATAGGGGGCGGGGAGACCCAGTACTTC. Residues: CASSLFIGGGETQYF.

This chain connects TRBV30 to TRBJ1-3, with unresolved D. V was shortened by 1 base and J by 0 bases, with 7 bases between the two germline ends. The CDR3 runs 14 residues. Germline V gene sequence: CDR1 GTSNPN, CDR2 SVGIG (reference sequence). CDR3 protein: CAWSADSSGNTIYF. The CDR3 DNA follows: TGTGCCTGGAGTGCTGATAGCTCTGGAAACACCATATATTTT.

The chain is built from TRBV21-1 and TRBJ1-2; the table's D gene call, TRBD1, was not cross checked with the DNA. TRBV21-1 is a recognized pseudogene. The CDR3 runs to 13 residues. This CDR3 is CASSKTGIGGYTF. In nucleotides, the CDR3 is TGTGCCAGCAGCAAAACAGGGATAGGAGGCTACACCTTC.

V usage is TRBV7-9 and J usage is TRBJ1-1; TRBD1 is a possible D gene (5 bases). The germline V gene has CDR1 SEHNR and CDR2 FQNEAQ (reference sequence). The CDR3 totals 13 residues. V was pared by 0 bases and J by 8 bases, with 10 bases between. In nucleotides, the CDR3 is TGTGCCAGCAGCTTAGCGGGCGGACAAGAAGCTTTCTTT. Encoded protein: CASSLAGGQEAFF.

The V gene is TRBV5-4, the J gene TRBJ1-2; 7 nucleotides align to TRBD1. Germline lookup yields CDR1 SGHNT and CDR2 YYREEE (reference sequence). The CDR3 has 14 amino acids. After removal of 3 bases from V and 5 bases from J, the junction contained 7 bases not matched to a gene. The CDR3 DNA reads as TGTGCCAGCAGCTGGGGACAGATTGGTTATGGCTACACCTTC. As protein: CASSWGQIGYGYTF.

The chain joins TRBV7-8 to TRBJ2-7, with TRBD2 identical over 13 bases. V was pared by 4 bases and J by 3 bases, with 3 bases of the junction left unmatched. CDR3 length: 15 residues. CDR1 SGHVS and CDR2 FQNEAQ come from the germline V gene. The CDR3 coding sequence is TGTGCCAGCAGCTCAAGGACTAGCGGGAGCTACGAGCAGTACTTC. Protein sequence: CASSSRTSGSYEQYF. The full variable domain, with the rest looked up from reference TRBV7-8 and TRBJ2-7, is GAGVSQSPRYKVAKRGQDVALRCDPISGHVSLFWYQQALGQGPEFLTYFQNEAQLDKSGLPSDRFFAERPEGSVSTLKIQRTQQEDSAVYLCASSSRTSGSYEQYFGPGTRLTVT.